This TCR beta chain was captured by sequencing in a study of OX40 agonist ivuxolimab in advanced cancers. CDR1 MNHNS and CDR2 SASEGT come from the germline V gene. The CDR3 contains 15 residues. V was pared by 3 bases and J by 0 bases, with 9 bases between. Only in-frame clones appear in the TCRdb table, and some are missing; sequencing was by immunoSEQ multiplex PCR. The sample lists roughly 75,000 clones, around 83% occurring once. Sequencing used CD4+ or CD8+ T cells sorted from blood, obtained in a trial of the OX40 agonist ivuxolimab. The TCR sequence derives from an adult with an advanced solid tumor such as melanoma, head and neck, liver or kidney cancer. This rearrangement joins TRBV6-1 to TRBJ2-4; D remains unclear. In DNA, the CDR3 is TGTGCCAGCAGTGAGATGGGTTTAGCCAAAAACATTCAGTACTTC. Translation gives CASSEMGLAKNIQYF.